This T cell receptor (beta chain) was sequenced during a study of beta chain features in type 1 diabetes. Overall study results and limits: TCRB repertoires of naive, central memory and Treg cells appeared more similar among patients than among healthy donors. When Type 1 diabetes patients were examined, their TCRB CDR3s proved moderately but significantly shorter in all four CD4+ subsets. cDNA sequencing could over-represent cells with high TCR expression.

Researchers reported sorting CD4+ naive, central memory, regulatory and stem cell-like memory cells via CD45RO/CCR7/CD25/CD127/CD95/CD27. CDR1 and CDR2 (germline): SGHVS, FQNEAQ. The germline V and J ends were trimmed by 0 bases and 2 bases, with 14 bases remaining between them. The CDR3 is 16 residues long. Reverse transcribing all isolated RNA meant expressed TCRB transcripts were sequenced. Using immunoSEQ multiplex PCR, the repertoire was profiled, and TCRdb retains in-frame clones only, with some absent. The table shows about 650,000 clones, with roughly 12% occurring only once. About this clone: Its antigen remains unidentified.

The sequencing sample was made of naive CD4+ T cells from blood. The V and J genes are TRBV7-8 and TRBJ2-7; weak D call: TRBD1 (6 bases). This TCR was recovered from a man aged 30 to 39 with type 1 diabetes. CDR3 DNA sequence: TGTGCCAGCAGCTTAGCGGCTCAGGGGTACACCTACGAGCAGTACTTC. It specifies CASSLAAQGYTYEQYF.